The T cell receptor beta chain under discussion was sequenced for a study of spatial heterogeneity in lung cancer. Across the whole study: Within raw reads, each unique TCR and UMI combination appeared on average more than ten times.

Time point noted: blood at routine non-recurrence follow-up after resection. Sequencing covered unsorted whole RNA taken from tumor, nontumor lung or frozen PBMC. CDR3 length: 16 amino acids. Germline CDR1 is SGHNT and CDR2 is YYREEE (reference sequence). V gave up 5 bases and J gave up 2 bases; unmatched junction bases: 6. Each CDR3 protein is one row after TCRdb ran MiXCR on the 5' RACE reads. This table holds about 25,000 distinct CDR3 sequences, roughly 6% found once. Ten or more counts support this clonotype. Antigen specificity is unknown. Findings of the study overall: Relative to follow-up, resection was when ubiquitous expanded tumor TCRs appeared more in blood.

This sequence originates from a male donor with early-stage non-small cell lung cancer. The gene calls are TRBV5-4 and TRBJ2-6; 8 nucleotides agree with TRBD1. Here the sequenced sample was PBMCs, taken at follow-up. The CDR3 DNA reads TGTGCCAGCAGTCTCGGACAGGGACCTGGGGCCAACGTCCTGACTTTC. It specifies CASSLGQGPGANVLTF.